Listed below are T cell receptor beta chains from one sample, sequenced in a study of regulatory T cells in long-lasting Graves disease. TCRdb independently ran MiXCR on the multiplex PCR reads; one entry per CDR3 protein. Found here are 550,000 to 700,000 distinct CDR3 sequences, roughly 16% of them singletons; the top ten hold around 13%. This sample also belongs to another study, concerning T cells in Graves' hyperthyroidism and ophthalmopathy.

The source material was peripheral blood mononuclear cells (PBMCs), sampled at new diagnosis, from a patient treated with antithyroid drugs. The receptors shown here come from a man aged 18 to 30 with Graves disease. Both conserved end residues are part of each CDR3. A D gene is named only where the DNA matches it firmly. Size is stated for part of the rows, as once, few or many counts, or as a class when the clone is expanded.

D gene	V gene	J gene	clone size	CDR3 protein	CDR3 DNA
-	TRBV7-2	TRBJ1-1	-	CASSSQQVNTEAFF	TGTGCCAGCAGCTCACAACAGGTGAACACTGAAGCTTTCTTT
TRBD2	TRBV3-1	TRBJ2-7	few	CASSQGGTSGSYEQYF	TGTGCCAGCAGCCAAGGGGGGACTAGCGGTTCCTACGAGCAGTACTTC
-	TRBV3-1	TRBJ2-1	many	CASSQVAGDQYNEQFF	TGTGCCAGCAGCCAAGTTGCAGGGGACCAATACAATGAGCAGTTCTTC
-	TRBV28	TRBJ2-1	-	CASSYAYNEQFF	TGTGCCAGCAGTTATGCTTACAATGAGCAGTTCTTC
TRBD1	TRBV11-1	TRBJ1-2	many	CASSHSQGGNYGYTF	TGTGCCAGCAGCCACAGCCAGGGGGGCAACTATGGCTACACCTTC
-	TRBV6-1	TRBJ2-7	many	CAIWGDSLYEQYF	TGTGCCATCTGGGGGGACAGTCTCTACGAGCAGTACTTC
TRBD1	TRBV19	TRBJ2-7	few	CASSVKGQGVYEQYF	TGTGCCAGTAGTGTGAAGGGACAGGGGGTCTACGAGCAGTACTTC
TRBD2	TRBV5-4	TRBJ2-5	-	CASSRLRIGTSGSLEETQYF	TGTGCCAGCAGCAGACTCAGAATTGGGACTAGCGGGAGTCTGGAGGAGACCCAGTACTTC
-	TRBV29-1	TRBJ1-5	many	CSVVEGEWSQPQHF	TGCAGCGTTGTTGAGGGGGAATGGAGTCAGCCCCAGCATTTT
-	TRBV12-3/TRBV12-4	TRBJ2-7	many	CASGRVGERSYEQYF	TGTGCCAGCGGTAGGGTAGGGGAGAGGTCCTACGAGCAGTACTTC
-	TRBV12-3/TRBV12-4	TRBJ2-7	once	CASSLQGSTYEQYF	TGTGCCAGCAGTTTACAGGGTTCAACCTACGAGCAGTACTTC
-	TRBV5-1	TRBJ2-1	many	CASSWGDSLNNEQFF	TGCGCCAGCAGCTGGGGGGACTCCCTCAATAATGAGCAGTTCTTC
TRBD2	TRBV20-1	TRBJ2-5	many	CRAIAGEETQYF	TGCAGGGCGATAGCGGGGGAAGAGACCCAGTACTTC
-	TRBV7-2	TRBJ2-5	-	CATRKGITETQYF	TGTGCCACCCGTAAGGGGATTACGGAGACCCAGTACTTC
-	TRBV15	TRBJ2-5	many	CATSRSRVGETQYF	TGTGCCACCAGCAGAAGCAGGGTGGGTGAGACCCAGTACTTC
TRBD1	TRBV15	TRBJ2-7	few	CATSRDLGQESYEQYF	TGTGCCACCAGCAGAGATCTAGGACAGGAGTCCTACGAGCAGTACTTC
-	TRBV2	TRBJ2-2	-	CASSISNGELFF	TGTGCCAGCAGTATTTCGAACGGGGAGCTGTTTTTT
TRBD1	TRBV6-1	TRBJ1-3	few	CASSGDGTDGNTIYF	TGTGCCAGCAGTGGTGACGGGACAGACGGAAACACCATATATTTT
TRBD2	TRBV19	TRBJ2-1	few	CASRASGASYNEQFF	TGTGCCAGTAGGGCTAGCGGGGCCTCCTACAATGAGCAGTTCTTC
TRBD2	TRBV20-1	TRBJ2-7	-	CSAHTSDSTYEQYF	TGCAGTGCTCATACTAGCGATTCCACCTACGAGCAGTACTTC
-	TRBV29-1	TRBJ1-1	few	CSVEWAEDTEAFF	TGCAGCGTTGAGTGGGCAGAGGACACTGAAGCTTTCTTT
-	TRBV6-1	TRBJ1-5	-	CASSPRGDGYSNQPQHF	TGTGCCAGCAGCCCCCGAGGGGATGGGTATAGCAATCAGCCCCAGCATTTT
-	TRBV6-1	TRBJ2-7	many	CASSFETGYEQYF	TGTGCCAGCAGCTTCGAAACTGGCTACGAGCAGTACTTC
TRBD1	TRBV15	TRBJ1-5	-	CATSRGRGRQPQHF	TGTGCCACCAGCAGAGGCAGGGGGCGTCAGCCCCAGCATTTT
TRBD2	TRBV5-1	TRBJ2-3	-	CASSAPNLAGGADTQYF	TGCGCCAGCAGCGCCCCAAACCTAGCGGGAGGTGCAGATACGCAGTATTTT
-	TRBV27	TRBJ2-2	-	CASRAGLSTGELFF	TGTGCCAGCAGAGCAGGGTTGAGCACCGGGGAGCTGTTTTTT
-	TRBV14	TRBJ1-5	-	CASSQVGNNQPQHF	TGTGCCAGCAGCCAAGTTGGGAACAATCAGCCCCAGCATTTT
-	TRBV3-1	TRBJ1-5	many	CASSQASGNQPQHF	TGTGCCAGCAGCCAAGCGTCAGGGAATCAGCCCCAGCATTTT
-	TRBV5-4	TRBJ1-2	many	CASSSDGNYGYTF	TGTGCCAGCAGCTCCGACGGTAACTATGGCTACACCTTC
-	TRBV27	TRBJ1-1	many	CASSLSPGANTEAFF	TGTGCCAGCAGTTTATCCCCGGGGGCGAACACTGAAGCTTTCTTT
-	TRBV18	TRBJ1-5	many	CASSRSGGSNQPQHF	TGTGCCAGCTCACGCTCCGGGGGTAGCAATCAGCCCCAGCATTTT
-	TRBV9	TRBJ2-5	few	CASSVGPAPHREETQYF	TGTGCCAGCAGCGTAGGTCCCGCACCACACAGAGAAGAGACCCAGTACTTC
-	TRBV18	TRBJ2-2	few	CASSPQFGASNTGELFF	TGTGCCAGCTCACCACAGTTCGGGGCATCGAACACCGGGGAGCTGTTTTTT
TRBD1	TRBV3-1	TRBJ1-6	few	CASSQGTGTNSPLHF	TGTGCCAGCAGCCAAGGGACAGGGACAAATTCACCCCTCCACTTT
TRBD1	TRBV12-5	TRBJ2-1	few	CASGPGTDYNEQFF	TGTGCTAGTGGGCCCGGGACAGACTACAATGAGCAGTTCTTC
-	TRBV5-6	TRBJ1-2	-	CASRQKYGYTF	TGTGCCAGCAGGCAGAAGTATGGCTACACCTTC
-	TRBV6-1	TRBJ1-1	many	CATNQRLRTDTEAFF	TGTGCCACCAATCAAAGACTTCGGACCGACACTGAAGCTTTCTTT
-	TRBV7-2	TRBJ2-5	few	CASSLEQKETQYF	TGTGCCAGCAGCTTAGAGCAGAAAGAGACCCAGTACTTC
-	TRBV6-2/TRBV6-3	TRBJ1-2	-	CASSEGLLGTWGYTF	TGTGCCAGCAGTGAAGGGTTGCTTGGAACTTGGGGCTACACCTTC
-	TRBV28	TRBJ2-7	-	CASSTHPAVSSYEQYF	TGTGCCAGCAGTACTCACCCAGCGGTATCCTCCTACGAGCAGTACTTC
-	TRBV11-2	TRBJ2-5	many	CASSLGGVSQETQYF	TGTGCCAGCAGCTTAGGGGGGGTTTCCCAAGAGACCCAGTACTTC
-	TRBV7-8	TRBJ2-4	few	CASSLGFRSLSDKNIQYF	TGTGCCAGCAGCTTAGGTTTTCGGAGCCTGTCTGACAAAAACATTCAGTACTTC
TRBD2	TRBV7-2	TRBJ2-7	few	CASSLVGGDSYEQYF	TGTGCCAGCAGCTTAGTGGGGGGGGACTCCTACGAGCAGTACTTC